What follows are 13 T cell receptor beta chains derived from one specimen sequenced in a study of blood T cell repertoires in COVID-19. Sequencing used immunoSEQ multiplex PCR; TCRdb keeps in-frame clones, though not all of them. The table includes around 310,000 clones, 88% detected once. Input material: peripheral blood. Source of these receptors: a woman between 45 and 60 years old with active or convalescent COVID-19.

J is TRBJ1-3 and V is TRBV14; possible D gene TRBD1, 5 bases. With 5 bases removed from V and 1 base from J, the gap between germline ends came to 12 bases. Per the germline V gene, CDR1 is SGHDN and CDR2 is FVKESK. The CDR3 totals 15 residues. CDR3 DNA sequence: TGTGCCAGCAGCTACACCGCAGGGTCTGGAAACACCATATATTTT. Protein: CASSYTAGSGNTIYF. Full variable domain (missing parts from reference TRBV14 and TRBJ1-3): EAGVTQFPSHSVIEKGQTVTLRCDPISGHDNLYWYRRVMGKEIKFLLHFVKESKQDESGMPNNRFLAERTGGTYSTLKVQPAELEDSGVYFCASSYTAGSGNTIYFGEGSWLTVV.

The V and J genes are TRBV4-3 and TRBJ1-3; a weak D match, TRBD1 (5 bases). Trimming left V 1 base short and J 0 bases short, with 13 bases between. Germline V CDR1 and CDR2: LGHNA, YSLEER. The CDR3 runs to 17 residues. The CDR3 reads CASSQGYRQNSGNTIYF. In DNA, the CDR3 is TGCGCCAGCAGCCAAGGGTACAGGCAGAACTCTGGAAACACCATATATTTT.

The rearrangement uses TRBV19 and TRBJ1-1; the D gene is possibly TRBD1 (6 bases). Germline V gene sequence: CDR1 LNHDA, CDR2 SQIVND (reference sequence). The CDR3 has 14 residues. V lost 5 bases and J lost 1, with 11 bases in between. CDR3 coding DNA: TGTGCCAGTAGTCATGGACAGCCGAACACTGAAGCTTTCTTT. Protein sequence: CASSHGQPNTEAFF.

The CDR3 spells CASSLGLQTGGKPQHF. The DNA for the CDR3 is TGTGCCAGCAGCTTGGGTCTTCAGACAGGGGGTAAGCCCCAGCATTTT. The chain uses TRBV5-8 and TRBJ1-5, with TRBD1 matching over 9 bases. Germline trimming cut 0 bases from V and 8 bases from J; bases unmatched to any gene: 9. There are 16 residues in the CDR3. In germline, CDR1 is SGHTS, CDR2 YDEGEE.

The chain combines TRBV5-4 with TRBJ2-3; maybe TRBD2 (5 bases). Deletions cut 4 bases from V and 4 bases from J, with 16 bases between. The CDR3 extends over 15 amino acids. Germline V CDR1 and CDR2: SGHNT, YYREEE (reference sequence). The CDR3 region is CASSRGETPADTQYF. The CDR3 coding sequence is TGTGCCAGCAGCCGGGGAGAGACTCCGGCAGATACGCAGTATTTT.

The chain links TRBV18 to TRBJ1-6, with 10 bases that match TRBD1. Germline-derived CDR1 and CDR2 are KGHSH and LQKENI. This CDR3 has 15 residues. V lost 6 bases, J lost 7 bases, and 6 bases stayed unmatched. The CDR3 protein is CASSPDRGWNSPLHF. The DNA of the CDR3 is TGTGCCAGCTCTCCGGACAGGGGGTGGAATTCACCCCTCCACTTT.

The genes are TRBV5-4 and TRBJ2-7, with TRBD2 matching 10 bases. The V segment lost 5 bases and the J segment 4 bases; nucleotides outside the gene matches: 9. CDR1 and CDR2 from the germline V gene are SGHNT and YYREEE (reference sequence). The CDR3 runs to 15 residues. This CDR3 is CASSSLAGGIYEQYF. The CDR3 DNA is TGTGCCAGCAGTTCCTTAGCGGGGGGCATATACGAGCAGTACTTC.

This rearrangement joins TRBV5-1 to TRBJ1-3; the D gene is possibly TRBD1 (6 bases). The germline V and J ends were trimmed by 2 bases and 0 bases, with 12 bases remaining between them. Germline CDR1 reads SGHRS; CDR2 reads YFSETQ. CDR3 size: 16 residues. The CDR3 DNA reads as TGCGCCAGCAGCTTCGAGCTGGGGGCCTCTGGAAACACCATATATTTT. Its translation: CASSFELGASGNTIYF.

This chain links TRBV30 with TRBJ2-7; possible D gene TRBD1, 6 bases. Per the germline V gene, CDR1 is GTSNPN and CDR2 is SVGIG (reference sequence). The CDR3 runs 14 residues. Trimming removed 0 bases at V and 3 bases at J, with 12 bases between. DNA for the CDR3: TGTGCCTGGAGTGTACCAGGGGAGCACTACGAGCAGTACTTC. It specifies CAWSVPGEHYEQYF.

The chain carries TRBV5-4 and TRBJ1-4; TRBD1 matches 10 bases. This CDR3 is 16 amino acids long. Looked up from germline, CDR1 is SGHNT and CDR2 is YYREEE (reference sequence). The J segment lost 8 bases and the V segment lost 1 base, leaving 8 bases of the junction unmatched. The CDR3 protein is CASSLFVGTGEEKLFF. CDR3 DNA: TGTGCCAGCAGCTTGTTCGTAGGGACAGGGGAAGAAAAACTGTTTTTT.

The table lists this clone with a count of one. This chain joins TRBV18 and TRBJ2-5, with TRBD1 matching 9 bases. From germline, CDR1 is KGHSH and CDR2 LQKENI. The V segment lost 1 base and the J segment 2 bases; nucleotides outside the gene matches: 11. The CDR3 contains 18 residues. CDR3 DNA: TGTGCCAGCTCACCACTCTGGGACAGGGTTGGCGGACAAGAGACCCAGTACTTC. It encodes CASSPLWDRVGGQETQYF.

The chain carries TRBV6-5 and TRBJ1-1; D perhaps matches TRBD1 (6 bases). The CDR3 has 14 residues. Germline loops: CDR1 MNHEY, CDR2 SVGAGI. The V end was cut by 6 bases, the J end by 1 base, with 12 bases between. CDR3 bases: TGTGCCAGCAGGACGTTGGACAGGAACACTGAAGCTTTCTTT. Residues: CASRTLDRNTEAFF.

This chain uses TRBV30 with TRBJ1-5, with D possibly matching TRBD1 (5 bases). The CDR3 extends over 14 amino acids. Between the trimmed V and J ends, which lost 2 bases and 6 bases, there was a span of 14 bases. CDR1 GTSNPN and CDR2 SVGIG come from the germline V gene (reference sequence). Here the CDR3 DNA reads TGTGCCTGGAGTCACGGCGGGGGAGGTCAGCCCCAGCATTTT. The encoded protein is CAWSHGGGGQPQHF.